This TCR beta chain was sequenced in a study of blood T cell repertoires in COVID-19 (dated by TCRdb to the early 2020s). In the study overall: Collaborator samples came from the United States, Italy and Spain and covered acute and convalescent phases of COVID-19. Where available, HLA class I and class II types were obtained from metadata supplied by the sample provider rather than from assay-based typing. A freely available public database, intended as a resource for researchers studying the immune response to SARS-CoV-2, is where the repertoires were released. The material from the prospective study consisted of cDNA or gDNA derived from T cells, B-cell-depleted T cells, or PBMCs. The samples were drawn from the first 160 participants of the ongoing ImmuneRACE study and from 950 to 1,500 subjects provided by 6 global collaborators. Nearly every sample came with metadata listing a de-identified subject ID, COVID-19 status, age in years and sex. The dataset comprised deeply sampled blood TCRbeta repertoires from subjects exposed to, actively infected with, or recovered from COVID-19. What the work shows at the level of the full study, not this receptor alone: How much clinical and demographic metadata was included differed by source and by participant, and the metadata was provided uncurated.

The collaborating institutions used their own protocols to collect whole blood in K2EDTA tubes. For TCRbeta analysis, collaborators shipped samples as frozen whole blood, isolated PBMCs, or DNA extracted from either of those sample types. Taken from cysteine to phenylalanine, the CDR3 has 14 residues. Only the CDR3 portion is preserved as DNA: 42 bases, with reading frame beginning at the first base. Compared with germline, V lacks 7 bases and J lacks 5 bases; bases without a gene match: 8. As encoded in the germline V gene, CDR1 is SQVTM while CDR2 is ANQGSEA. As concerns this clone: The specificity of this receptor is unknown. Base qualities are not provided; no much larger clone lies one nucleotide away.

The immunoSEQ Assay, a bias-controlled multiplex PCR, was used to amplify TCRbeta CDR3 regions from genomic DNA. The original methods were these. Nucleated cell counts per sample were estimated from amplification of reference gene primers within the assay. To quantify the absolute abundance of each unique TCRbeta CDR3 rearrangement, sequence reads were collapsed and filtered. For each sample, productive Simpson clonality was calculated as the square root of Simpson's diversity index across productive rearrangements. Drawn from immuneACCESS, this table holds only the in-frame rearrangements with V and J called that TCRdb kept. Clones are partly lost; checked studies trace under half to an unresolved V gene and leave the rest unexplained. V, J and clone size are those of that table, while D and trimming were read from the DNA. The sample table contains approximately 170,000 clones; only one count was recorded for approximately 90% of them. The top ten hold 3.7% of the sample.

The chain is assembled from TRBV29-1 and TRBJ2-2, and TRBD1 matches 9 of the central bases. The sequenced material came from peripheral blood. The source is a man between 18 and 29 years old with active or convalescent COVID-19. The CDR3 is CSATGTGYTGELFF. The nucleotides are TGCAGCGCTACCGGGACAGGGTATACCGGGGAGCTGTTTTTT.